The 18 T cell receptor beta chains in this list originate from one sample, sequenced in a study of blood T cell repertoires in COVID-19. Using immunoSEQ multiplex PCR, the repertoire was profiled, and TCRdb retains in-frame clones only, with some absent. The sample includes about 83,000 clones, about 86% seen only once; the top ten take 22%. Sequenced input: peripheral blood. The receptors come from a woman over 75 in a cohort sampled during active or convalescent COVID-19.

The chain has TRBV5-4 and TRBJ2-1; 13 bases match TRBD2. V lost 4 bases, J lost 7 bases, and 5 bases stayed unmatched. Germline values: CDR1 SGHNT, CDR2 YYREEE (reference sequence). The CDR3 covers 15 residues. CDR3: CASSTRTSGSNEQFF. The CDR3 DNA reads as TGTGCCAGCAGCACGCGGACTAGCGGGAGTAATGAGCAGTTCTTC. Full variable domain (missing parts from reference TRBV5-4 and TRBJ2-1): ETGVTQSPTHLIKTRGQQVTLRCSSQSGHNTVSWYQQALGQGPQFIFQYYREEENGRGNFPPRFSGLQFPNYSSELNVNALELDDSALYLCASSTRTSGSNEQFFGPGTRLTVL.

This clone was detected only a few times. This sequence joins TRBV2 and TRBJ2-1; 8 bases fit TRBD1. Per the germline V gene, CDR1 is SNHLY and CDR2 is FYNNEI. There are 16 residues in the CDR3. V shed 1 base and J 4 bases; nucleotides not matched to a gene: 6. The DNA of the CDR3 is TGTGCCAGCAGTGAAGTTGGCCAGGGGGCATACAATGAGCAGTTCTTC. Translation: CASSEVGQGAYNEQFF.

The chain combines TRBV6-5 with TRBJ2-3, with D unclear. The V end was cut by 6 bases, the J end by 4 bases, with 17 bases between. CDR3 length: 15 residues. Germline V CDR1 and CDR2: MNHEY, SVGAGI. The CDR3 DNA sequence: TGTGCCAGCAGGGCGACGCTTCAGAGGCCAGATACGCAGTATTTT. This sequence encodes CASRATLQRPDTQYF.

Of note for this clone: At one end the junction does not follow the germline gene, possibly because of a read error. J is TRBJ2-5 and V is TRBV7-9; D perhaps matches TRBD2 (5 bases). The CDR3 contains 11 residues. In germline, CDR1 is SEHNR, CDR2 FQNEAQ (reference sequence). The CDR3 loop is CASGPSGISNF. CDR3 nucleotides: TGTGCCAGCGGACCCTCCGGGATTTCGAACTTC.

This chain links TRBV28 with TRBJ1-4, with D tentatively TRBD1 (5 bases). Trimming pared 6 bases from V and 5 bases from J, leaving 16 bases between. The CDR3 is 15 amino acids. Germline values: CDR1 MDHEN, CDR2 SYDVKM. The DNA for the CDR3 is TGTGCCAGCAGCCCAGCGGGACGGATAAATGAAAAACTGTTTTTT. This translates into CASSPAGRINEKLFF.

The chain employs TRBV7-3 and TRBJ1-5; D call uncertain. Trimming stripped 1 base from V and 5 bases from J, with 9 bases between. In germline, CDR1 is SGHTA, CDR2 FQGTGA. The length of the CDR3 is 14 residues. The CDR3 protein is CASSLNGVDQPQHF. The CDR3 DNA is TGTGCCAGCAGCTTAAACGGGGTTGATCAGCCCCAGCATTTT.

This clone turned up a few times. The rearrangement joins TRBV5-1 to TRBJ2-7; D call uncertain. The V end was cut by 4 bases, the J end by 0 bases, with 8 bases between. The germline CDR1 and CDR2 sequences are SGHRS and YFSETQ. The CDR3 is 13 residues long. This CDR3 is CASSPSGSYEQYV. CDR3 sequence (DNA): TGCGCCAGCAGCCCGTCCGGCTCCTACGAGCAGTACGTC.

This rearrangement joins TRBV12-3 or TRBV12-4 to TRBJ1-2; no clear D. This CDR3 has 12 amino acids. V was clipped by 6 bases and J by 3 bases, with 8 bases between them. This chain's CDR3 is CASRGIDYGYTF. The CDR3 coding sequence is TGTGCCAGCAGGGGCATTGACTATGGCTACACCTTC.

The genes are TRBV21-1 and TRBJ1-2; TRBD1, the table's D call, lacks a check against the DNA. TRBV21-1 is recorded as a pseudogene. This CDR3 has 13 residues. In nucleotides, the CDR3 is TGTGCCAGCAGCATTCGGACAGGGGACGGCTACACCTTC. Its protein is CASSIRTGDGYTF.

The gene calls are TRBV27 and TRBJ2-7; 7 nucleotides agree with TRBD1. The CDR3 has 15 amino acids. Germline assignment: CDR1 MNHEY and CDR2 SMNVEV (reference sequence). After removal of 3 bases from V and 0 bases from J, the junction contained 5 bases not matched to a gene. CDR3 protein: CASSFDRARSYEQYF. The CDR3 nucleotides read TGTGCCAGCAGTTTCGACAGGGCTCGCTCCTACGAGCAGTACTTC.

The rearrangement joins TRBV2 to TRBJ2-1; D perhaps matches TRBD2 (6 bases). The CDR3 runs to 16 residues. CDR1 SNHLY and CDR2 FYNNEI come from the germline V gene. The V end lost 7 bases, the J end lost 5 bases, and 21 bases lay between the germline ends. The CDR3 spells CASTPRDGTPNNEQFF. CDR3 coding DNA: TGTGCCAGCACCCCCCGGGACGGGACTCCGAACAATGAGCAGTTCTTC. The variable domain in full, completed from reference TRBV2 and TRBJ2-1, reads EPEVTQTPSHQVTQMGQEVILRCVPISNHLYFYWYRQILGQKVEFLVSFYNNEISEKSEIFDDQFSVERPDGSNFTLKIRSTKLEDSAMYFCASTPRDGTPNNEQFFGPGTRLTVL.

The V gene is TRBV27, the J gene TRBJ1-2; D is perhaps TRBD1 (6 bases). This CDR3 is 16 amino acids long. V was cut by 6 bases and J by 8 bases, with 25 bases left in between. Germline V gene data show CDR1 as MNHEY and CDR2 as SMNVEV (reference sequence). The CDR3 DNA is TGTGCCAGCAGAGGGGGGGCGACAGCCATATGGATCGGCTACACCTTC. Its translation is CASRGGATAIWIGYTF.

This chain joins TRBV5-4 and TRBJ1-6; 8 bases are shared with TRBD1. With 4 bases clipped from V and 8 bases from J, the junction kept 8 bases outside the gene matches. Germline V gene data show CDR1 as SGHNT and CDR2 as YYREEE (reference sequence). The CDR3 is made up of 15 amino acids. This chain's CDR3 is CASSRQGAWDSPLHF. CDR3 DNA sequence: TGTGCCAGCAGCCGGCAGGGGGCCTGGGATTCACCCCTCCACTTT.

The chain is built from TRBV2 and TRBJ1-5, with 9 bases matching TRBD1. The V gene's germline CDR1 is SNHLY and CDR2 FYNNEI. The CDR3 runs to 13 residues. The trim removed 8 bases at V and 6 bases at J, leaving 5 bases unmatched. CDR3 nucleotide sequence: TGTGCCAGCGACAGGGGGAGCGGTCAGCCCCAGCATTTT. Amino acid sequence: CASDRGSGQPQHF.

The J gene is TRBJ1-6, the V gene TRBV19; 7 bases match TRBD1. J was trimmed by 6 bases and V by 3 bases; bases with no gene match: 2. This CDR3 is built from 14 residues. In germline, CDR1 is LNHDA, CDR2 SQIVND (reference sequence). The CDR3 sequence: CASSMTGPNSPLHF. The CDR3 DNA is TGTGCCAGTAGTATGACAGGGCCTAATTCACCCCTCCACTTT.

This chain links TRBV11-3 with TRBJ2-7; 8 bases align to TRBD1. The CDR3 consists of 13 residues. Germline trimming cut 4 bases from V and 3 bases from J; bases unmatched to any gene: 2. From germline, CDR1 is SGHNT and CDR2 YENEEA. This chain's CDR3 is CASSSGTGYEQYF. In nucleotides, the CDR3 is TGTGCCAGCAGCTCCGGGACAGGCTACGAGCAGTACTTC.

The CDR3 bases are TGTGCCTGGAGTGCGGGTAGGGGGCCATCATATGGCTACACCTTC. Its translation is CAWSAGRGPSYGYTF. The chain combines TRBV30 with TRBJ1-2; 7 bases agree with TRBD1. V lost 1 base to trimming and J lost 5 bases; unmatched junction nucleotides: 10. CDR3 length: 15 residues. Germline CDR1 is GTSNPN and CDR2 is SVGIG (reference sequence).

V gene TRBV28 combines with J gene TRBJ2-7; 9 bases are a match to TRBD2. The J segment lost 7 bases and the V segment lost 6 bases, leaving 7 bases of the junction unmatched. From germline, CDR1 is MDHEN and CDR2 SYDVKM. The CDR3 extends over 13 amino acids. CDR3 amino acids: CASRTSGSGEQYF. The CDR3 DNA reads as TGTGCCAGCAGGACTAGCGGATCGGGAGAGCAGTACTTC.